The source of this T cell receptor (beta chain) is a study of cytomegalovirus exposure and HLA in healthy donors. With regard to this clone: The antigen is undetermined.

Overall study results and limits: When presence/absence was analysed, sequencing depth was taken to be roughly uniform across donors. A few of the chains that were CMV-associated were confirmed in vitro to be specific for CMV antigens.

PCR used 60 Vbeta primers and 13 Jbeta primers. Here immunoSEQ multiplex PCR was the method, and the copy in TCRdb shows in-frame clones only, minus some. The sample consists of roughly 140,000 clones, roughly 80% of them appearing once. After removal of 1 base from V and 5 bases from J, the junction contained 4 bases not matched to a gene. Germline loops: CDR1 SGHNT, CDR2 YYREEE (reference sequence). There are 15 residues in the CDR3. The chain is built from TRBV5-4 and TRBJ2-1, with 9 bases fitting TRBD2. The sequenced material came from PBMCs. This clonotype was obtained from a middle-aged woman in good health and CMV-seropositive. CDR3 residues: CASSLKERGDNEQFF. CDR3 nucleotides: TGTGCCAGCAGCTTGAAAGAGCGGGGGGACAATGAGCAGTTCTTC.